These 10 T cell receptor beta chains originate from one sample sequenced in a study of T cells expressing NK-cell markers. No DNA is given; TCRdb re-called the 5' RACE reads and lists each CDR3 protein once. The table counts 400,000 to 500,000 distinct CDR3 sequences; approximately 7% lies in the top ten. Sequencing input: blood T cells: a sorted CD56 or NKG2C T cell subset, CD4+ or CD8+ T cells, or bulk PBMC T cells (not recorded which). These receptors all come from a woman between 18 and 70 years old in good health.

The rearrangement uses TRBV5-1 and TRBJ1-1. Germline-derived CDR1 and CDR2 are SGHRS and YFSETQ. The CDR3 runs to 13 residues. The CDR3 sequence: CASSDLMNTEAFF.

The V and J genes are TRBV5-1 and TRBJ2-5; TCRdb's D call, TRBD1, is unchecked because there is no DNA. CDR3 length: 13 amino acids. From germline, CDR1 is SGHRS and CDR2 YFSETQ. CDR3 amino acids: CASSLYGGETQYF.

This rearrangement joins TRBV7-3 to TRBJ2-3; TCRdb indicates TRBD1, and absent DNA this call remains unverified. CDR3 length equals 15 residues. Germline CDR1 and CDR2: SGHTA and FQGTGA. The CDR3 here is CASSAQGASTDTQYF.

The J gene is TRBJ2-7, the V gene TRBV20-1; TCRdb's D gene call, TRBD2, goes unchecked for lack of DNA. The CDR3 runs 12 residues. Looked up from germline, CDR1 is DFQATT and CDR2 is SNEGSKA (reference sequence). CDR3 loop: CSASLLGFEQYF.

The chain combines TRBV7-2 with TRBJ2-3. The CDR3 is made up of 14 amino acids. Germline assignment: CDR1 SGHTA and CDR2 FQGNSA. This chain's CDR3 is CASSLQSASDTQYF.

V gene TRBV15 combines with J gene TRBJ2-1; the D gene TCRdb calls, TRBD2, cannot be checked with no DNA. This CDR3 has 15 residues. Germline lookup yields CDR1 LNHNV and CDR2 YYDKDF (reference sequence). CDR3 region: CATSTGLAEYNEQFF.

The CDR3 sequence is CSARSLAGGTFYEQYF. The gene calls are TRBV20-1 and TRBJ2-7; TCRdb lists TRBD2, though no DNA is available to test this call. CDR3 size: 16 residues. Germline values: CDR1 DFQATT, CDR2 SNEGSKA (reference sequence).

The chain employs TRBV20-1 and TRBJ2-5; TCRdb reports TRBD1, a call that lacks DNA to check it against. Germline assignment: CDR1 DFQATT and CDR2 SNEGSKA (reference sequence). CDR3 length: 12 amino acids. CDR3 sequence reads: CSASSPVDGEYF.

This chain links TRBV7-2 with TRBJ2-3; checking the TCRdb D call of TRBD1 is not possible without DNA. The CDR3 is made up of 15 amino acids. Germline V gene data show CDR1 as SGHTA and CDR2 as FQGNSA. CDR3 in amino acids: CASSWTPYYTDTQYF. The full variable domain, completed using reference TRBV7-2 and TRBJ2-3, is GAGVSQSPSNKVTEKGKDVELRCDPISGHTALYWYRQSLGQGLEFLIYFQGNSAPDKSGLPSDRFSAERTGGSVSTLTIQRTQQEDSAVYLCASSWTPYYTDTQYFGPGTRLTVL.

This sequence joins TRBV7-9 and TRBJ2-1; the TCRdb call, TRBD2, lacks DNA for checking. This CDR3 spans 13 amino acids. Germline V gene data show CDR1 as SEHNR and CDR2 as FQNEAQ (reference sequence). This CDR3 is CASSYPSGNEQFF. The variable domain in full, completed from reference TRBV7-9 and TRBJ2-1, reads DTGVSQNPRHKITKRGQNVTFRCDPISEHNRLYWYRQTLGQGPEFLTYFQNEAQLEKSRLLSDRFSAERPKGSFSTLEIQRTEQGDSAMYLCASSYPSGNEQFFGPGTRLTVL.